This record looks at one TCR beta chain sequence and its context. In TCRdb, the 5' RACE reads were re-called with MiXCR into one record per CDR3 protein. The repertoire has 90,000 to 120,000 distinct CDR3 sequences, 12% of them found once; the top ten carry 3.1%. The sample originates from a study of early T cells in non-severe SARS-CoV-2 infection. V dropped 6 bases and J dropped 3; count of bases not matched to a gene: 5. This CDR3 is 15 amino acids long. Per germline, CDR1 SNHLY and CDR2 FYNNEI. Input material: whole blood. This sequence joins TRBV2 and TRBJ2-6, with 7 bases matching TRBD1. The clonotype originates from an adult who was a healthcare worker with PCR-confirmed SARS-CoV-2 infection or an uninfected control (not recorded which). CDR3 protein: CASSDRVSGANVLTF. CDR3 coding DNA: TGTGCCAGCAGCGACAGGGTTAGTGGGGCCAACGTCCTGACTTTC.